This T cell receptor beta chain appears in the sequencing data of a study of blood T cell repertoires in COVID-19. In the study overall: The United States, Italy and Spain were the sources of the acute and convalescent COVID-19 samples. PBMCs, B-cell-depleted T cells, or T cells provided the cDNA or gDNA that made up the material.

Authors' processing steps: Estimation of nucleated cell counts relied on the amplification of reference gene primers. The assay was immunoSEQ multiplex PCR, and TCRdb's table has in-frame clones only and misses some. D and trimming were read from the DNA, whereas the V and J calls and clone size are those reported in that table. This sample yields about 200,000 clones, of which roughly 85% are seen a single time; roughly 4.5% belongs to the top ten. The sequenced sample was peripheral blood. This TCR derives from a woman of 80 years or more with acute or convalescent COVID-19.

The CDR3 is CASSFPSGRGHTGELFF. DNA for the CDR3: TGTGCCAGCAGTTTCCCTAGCGGGAGGGGTCACACCGGGGAGCTGTTTTTT. V usage is TRBV27 and J usage is TRBJ2-2; 12 nucleotides line up with TRBD2. Germline V lookup: CDR1 MNHEY, CDR2 SMNVEV (reference sequence). V lost 3 bases and J lost 3; bases outside the gene matches: 5. The CDR3 spans 17 residues.